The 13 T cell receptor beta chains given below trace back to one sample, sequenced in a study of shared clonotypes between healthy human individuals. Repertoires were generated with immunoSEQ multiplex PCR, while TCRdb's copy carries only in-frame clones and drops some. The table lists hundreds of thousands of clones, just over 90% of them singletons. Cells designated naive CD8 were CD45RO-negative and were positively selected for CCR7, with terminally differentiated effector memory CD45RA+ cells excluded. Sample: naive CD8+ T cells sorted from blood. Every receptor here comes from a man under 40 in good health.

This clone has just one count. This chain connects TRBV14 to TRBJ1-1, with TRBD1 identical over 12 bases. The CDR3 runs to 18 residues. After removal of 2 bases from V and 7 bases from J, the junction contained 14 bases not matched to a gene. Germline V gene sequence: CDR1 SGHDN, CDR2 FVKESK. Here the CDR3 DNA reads TGTGCCAGCAGCCAACTACCGGGACAGGGGGCCGAACATATTGAAGCTTTCTTT. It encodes CASSQLPGQGAEHIEAFF. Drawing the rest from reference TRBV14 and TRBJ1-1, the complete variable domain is EAGVTQFPSHSVIEKGQTVTLRCDPISGHDNLYWYRRVMGKEIKFLLHFVKESKQDESGMPNNRFLAERTGGTYSTLKVQPAELEDSGVYFCASSQLPGQGAEHIEAFFGQGTRLTVV.

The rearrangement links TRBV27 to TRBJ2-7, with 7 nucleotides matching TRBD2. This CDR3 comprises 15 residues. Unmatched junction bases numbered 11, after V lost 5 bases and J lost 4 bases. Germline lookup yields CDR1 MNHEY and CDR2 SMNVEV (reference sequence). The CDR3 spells CASSLRMGTNYEQYF. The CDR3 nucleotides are TGTGCCAGCAGTCTTCGAATGGGGACTAATTACGAGCAGTACTTC.

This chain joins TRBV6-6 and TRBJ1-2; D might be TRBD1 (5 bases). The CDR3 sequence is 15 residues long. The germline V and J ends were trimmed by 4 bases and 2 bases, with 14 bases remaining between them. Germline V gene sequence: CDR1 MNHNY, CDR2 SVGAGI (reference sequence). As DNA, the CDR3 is TGTGCCAGCAGTTCCTCCCGGGGGACCAACTATGGCTACACCTTC. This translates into CASSSSRGTNYGYTF.

The CDR3 coding sequence is TGTGCCAGCAGTGAGAACGACAGGAATGAACTGTTTTTT. Protein: CASSENDRNELFF. This chain uses TRBV25-1 with TRBJ1-4; possible D gene TRBD1, 6 bases. The CDR3 covers 13 residues. The germline CDR1 and CDR2 sequences are MGHDK and SYGVNS. V gave up 3 bases and J gave up 12 bases, with 14 bases separating them.

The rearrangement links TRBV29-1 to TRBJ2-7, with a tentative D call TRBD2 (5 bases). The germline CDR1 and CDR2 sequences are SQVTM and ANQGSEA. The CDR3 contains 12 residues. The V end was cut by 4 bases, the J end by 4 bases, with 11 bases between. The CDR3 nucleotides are TGCAGCGTTGCTAAAGGGAGTTACGAGCAGTACTTC. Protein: CSVAKGSYEQYF.

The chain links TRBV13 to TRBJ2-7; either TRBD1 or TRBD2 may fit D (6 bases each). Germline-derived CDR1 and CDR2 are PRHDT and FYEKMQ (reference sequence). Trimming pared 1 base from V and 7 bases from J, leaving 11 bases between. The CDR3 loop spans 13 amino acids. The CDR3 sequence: CASSLEGGREQYF. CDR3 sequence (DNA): TGTGCCAGCAGCTTAGAAGGGGGGCGGGAGCAGTACTTC.

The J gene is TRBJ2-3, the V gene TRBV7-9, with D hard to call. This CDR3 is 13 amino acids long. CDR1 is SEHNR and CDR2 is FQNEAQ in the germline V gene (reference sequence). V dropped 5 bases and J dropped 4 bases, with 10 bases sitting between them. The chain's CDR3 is CASSPELADTQYF. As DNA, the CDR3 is TGTGCCAGCAGCCCCGAATTGGCAGATACGCAGTATTTT.

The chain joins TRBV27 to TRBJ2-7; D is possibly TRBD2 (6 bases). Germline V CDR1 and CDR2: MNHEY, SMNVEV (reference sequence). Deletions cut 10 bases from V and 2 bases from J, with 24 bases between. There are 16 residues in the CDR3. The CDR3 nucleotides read TGTGCCACCCTAAAGCCGGCGGGTAGCGGCGCCTACGAGCAGTACTTC. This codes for CATLKPAGSGAYEQYF.

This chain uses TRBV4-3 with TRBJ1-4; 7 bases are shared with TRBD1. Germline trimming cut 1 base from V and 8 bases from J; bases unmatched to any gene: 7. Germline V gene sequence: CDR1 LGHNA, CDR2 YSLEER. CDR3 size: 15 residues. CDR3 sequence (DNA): TGCGCCAGCAGCCAAGTCGACAGGGAAAGGGAAAAACTGTTTTTT. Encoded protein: CASSQVDREREKLFF.

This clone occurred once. CDR3 DNA sequence: TGTGCCAGCAGCAGTGGAAACAATGAGCAGTTCTTC. Translation: CASSSGNNEQFF. The chain recombines TRBV25-1 with TRBJ2-1; D gene ambiguous. The V end was cut by 6 bases, the J end by 5 bases, with 8 bases between. Per germline, CDR1 MGHDK and CDR2 SYGVNS. CDR3 length: 12 amino acids.

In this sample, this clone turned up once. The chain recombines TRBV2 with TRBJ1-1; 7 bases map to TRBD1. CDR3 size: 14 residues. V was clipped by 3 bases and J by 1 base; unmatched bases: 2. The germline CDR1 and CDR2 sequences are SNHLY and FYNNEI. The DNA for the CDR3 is TGTGCCAGCAGTGATTACAGGGGGAACACTGAAGCTTTCTTT. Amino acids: CASSDYRGNTEAFF.

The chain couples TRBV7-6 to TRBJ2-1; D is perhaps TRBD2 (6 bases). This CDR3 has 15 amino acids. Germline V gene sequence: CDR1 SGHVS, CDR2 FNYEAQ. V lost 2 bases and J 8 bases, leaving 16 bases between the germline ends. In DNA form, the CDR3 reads TGTGCCAGCAGCTTACTGGCCCGGGACTCGGATGAGCAGTTCTTC. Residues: CASSLLARDSDEQFF. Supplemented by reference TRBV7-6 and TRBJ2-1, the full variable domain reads GAGVSQSPRYKVTKRGQDVALRCDPISGHVSLYWYRQALGQGPEFLTYFNYEAQQDKSGLPNDRFSAERPEGSISTLTIQRTEQRDSAMYRCASSLLARDSDEQFFGPGTRLTVL.

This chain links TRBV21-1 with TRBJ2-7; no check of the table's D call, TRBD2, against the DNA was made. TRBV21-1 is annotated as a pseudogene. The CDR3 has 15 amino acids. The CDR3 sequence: CASSNRGGVEYEQYF. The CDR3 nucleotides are TGTGCCAGCAGCAACCGGGGAGGGGTTGAGTACGAGCAGTACTTC.